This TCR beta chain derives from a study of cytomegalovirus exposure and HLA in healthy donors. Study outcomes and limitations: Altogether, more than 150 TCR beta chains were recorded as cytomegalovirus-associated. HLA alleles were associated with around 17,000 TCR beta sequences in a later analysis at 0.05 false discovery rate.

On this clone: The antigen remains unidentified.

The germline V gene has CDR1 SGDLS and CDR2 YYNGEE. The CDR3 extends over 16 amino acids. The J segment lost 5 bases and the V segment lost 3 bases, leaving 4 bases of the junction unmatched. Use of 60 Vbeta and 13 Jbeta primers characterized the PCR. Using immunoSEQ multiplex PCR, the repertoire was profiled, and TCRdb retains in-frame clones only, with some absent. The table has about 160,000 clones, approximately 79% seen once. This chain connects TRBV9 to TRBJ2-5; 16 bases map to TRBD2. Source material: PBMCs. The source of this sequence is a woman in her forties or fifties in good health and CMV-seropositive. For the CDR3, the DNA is TGTGCCAGCAGCGCATCGGGACTAGCGGGAGGGGAGACCCAGTACTTC. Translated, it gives CASSASGLAGGETQYF.